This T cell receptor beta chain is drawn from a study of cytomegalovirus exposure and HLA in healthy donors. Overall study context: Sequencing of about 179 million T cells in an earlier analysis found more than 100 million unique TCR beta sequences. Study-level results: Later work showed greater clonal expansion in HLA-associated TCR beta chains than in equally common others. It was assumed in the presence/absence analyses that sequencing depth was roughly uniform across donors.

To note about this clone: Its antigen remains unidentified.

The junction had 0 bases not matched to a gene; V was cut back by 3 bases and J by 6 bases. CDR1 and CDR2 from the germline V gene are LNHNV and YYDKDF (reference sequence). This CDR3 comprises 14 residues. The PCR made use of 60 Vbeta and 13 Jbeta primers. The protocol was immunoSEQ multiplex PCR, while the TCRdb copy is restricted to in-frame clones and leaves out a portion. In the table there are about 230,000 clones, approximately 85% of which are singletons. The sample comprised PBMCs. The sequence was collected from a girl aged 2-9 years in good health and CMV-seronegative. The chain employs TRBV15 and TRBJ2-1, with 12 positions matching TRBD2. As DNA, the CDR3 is TGTGCCACCAGCAGGGGACTAGCGGGCAATGAGCAGTTCTTC. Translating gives CATSRGLAGNEQFF.